This T cell receptor (beta chain) comes out of a study of blood T cell repertoires in COVID-19. Study in general: The origin of the acute and convalescent COVID-19 samples was the United States, Italy and Spain. The analysed material was cDNA or gDNA that came from T cells, B-cell-depleted T cells, or PBMCs.

The authors' processing: Using reference gene primer amplification, nucleated cell counts were estimated. The repertoire was sequenced with immunoSEQ multiplex PCR; TCRdb's copy has only in-frame clones and lacks some. The DNA gave D and trimming, while V, J and clone size come from that table. This table has some 180,000 clones, about 85% appearing once. Losses at the gene ends were 5 bases for V and 6 bases for J; bases not matched to a gene: 9. Germline assignment: CDR1 SGHAT and CDR2 FQNNGV. The CDR3 is made up of 15 amino acids. The sequencing input was peripheral blood. The V and J genes are TRBV11-2 and TRBJ1-4; 7 nucleotides agree with TRBD1. The source is a woman aged 60-70 years with acute or convalescent COVID-19. CDR3 coding DNA: TGTGCCAGCAGCATGTCCGGGACAGCATATGAAAAACTGTTTTTT. This translates into CASSMSGTAYEKLFF.